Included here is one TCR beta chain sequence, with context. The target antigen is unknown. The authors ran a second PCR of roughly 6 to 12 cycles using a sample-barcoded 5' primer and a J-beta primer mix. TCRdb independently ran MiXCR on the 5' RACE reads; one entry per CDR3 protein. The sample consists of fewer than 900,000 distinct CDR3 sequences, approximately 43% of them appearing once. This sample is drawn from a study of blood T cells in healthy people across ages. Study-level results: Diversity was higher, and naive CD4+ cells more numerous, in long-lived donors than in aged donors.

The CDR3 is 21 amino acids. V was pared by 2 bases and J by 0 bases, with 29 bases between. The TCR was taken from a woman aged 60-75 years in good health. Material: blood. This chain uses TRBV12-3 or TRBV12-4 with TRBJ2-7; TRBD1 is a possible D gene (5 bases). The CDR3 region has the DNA TGTGCCAGCAGTTTAAGAGTAGGGGTTTCTAAGATCGGGCTAAGCTCCTACGAGCAGTACTTC. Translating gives CASSLRVGVSKIGLSSYEQYF.